Listed here are 2 T cell receptor beta chains from one sample, sequenced in a study of PD-1 blockade in classical Hodgkin lymphoma. The protocol was immunoSEQ multiplex PCR, while the TCRdb copy is restricted to in-frame clones and leaves out a portion. This table holds tens of thousands of clones, 70% to 90% found once. Time point here: cycle 4 day 1 (C4D1), after more than five weeks of nivolumab. No patient escaped relapse after autologous stem cell transplantation, and brentuximab vedotin exposure varied. The sample consisted of peripheral blood mononuclear cells (PBMCs), taken before the fourth cycle of nivolumab. All receptors come from a human donor with classical Hodgkin lymphoma.

The V gene is TRBV5-1, the J gene TRBJ2-2; D uncertain. CDR1 and CDR2 (germline): SGHRS, YFSETQ. CDR3 length: 13 residues. V lost 0 bases and J lost 5, with 5 bases in between. CDR3 DNA: TGCGCCAGCAGCTTGGACCGTACCGGGGAGCTGTTTTTT. It encodes CASSLDRTGELFF.

This clone qualifies as medium-sized (0.01 to 0.1%). The same CDR3 is also encoded by other DNA sequences in this sample. This chain uses TRBV19 with TRBJ1-5; the D is unclear. This CDR3 region has 13 residues. Per germline, CDR1 LNHDA and CDR2 SQIVND (reference sequence). V dropped 3 bases and J dropped 4 bases, with 7 bases sitting between them. As DNA, the CDR3 is TGTGCCAGTAGTATTATAGGGAATCAGCCCCAGCATTTT. Translation: CASSIIGNQPQHF.